Listed here are 17 T cell receptor beta chains from one sample, sequenced in a study of T-cell reconstitution after alpha-beta-depleted transplantation in children. Preparing the TCRbeta library involved the use of unique molecular identifiers. TCRdb processed the PCR reads anew with MiXCR; each CDR3 protein has one entry. The table lists 200,000 to 250,000 distinct CDR3 sequences, around 10% of them singletons. The sequencing here drew on PBMCs from the stem cell graft donor, taken from the stem cell graft. These receptors originate from a human donor who donated a stem cell graft to a child with acute lymphoblastic leukemia.

This clonotype has a handful of counts. The chain combines TRBV30 with TRBJ2-3, with unresolved D. Germline V gene sequence: CDR1 GTSNPN, CDR2 SVGIG (reference sequence). Trimming cost V 4 bases and J 2 bases, with 10 bases left between them. The CDR3 sequence is 13 residues long. The CDR3 region has the DNA TGTGCCTGGATCTTAACAAACACAGATACGCAGTATTTT. Translation gives CAWILTNTDTQYF.

The J gene is TRBJ2-1, the V gene TRBV7-8, with 12 positions matching TRBD2. J gave up 15 bases and V 2 bases, and 14 bases lay outside the gene matches. The germline V gene has CDR1 SGHVS and CDR2 FQNEAQ. The CDR3 runs 16 residues. CDR3 amino acids: CASSLSLAGGQGSSFF. The DNA of the CDR3 is TGTGCCAGCAGCTTAAGTCTAGCGGGGGGGCAGGGCTCTTCGTTCTTC.

Many counts were recorded for this clonotype. The V gene is TRBV7-9, the J gene TRBJ1-2; possibly TRBD1 for D (6 bases). The CDR3 has 16 residues. Trimming removed 4 bases from V and 0 bases from J, with 15 bases in between. CDR1 and CDR2 from the germline V gene are SEHNR and FQNEAQ (reference sequence). The CDR3 is CASSSSGQRSNYGYTF. The CDR3 bases are TGTGCCAGCAGCTCCAGTGGACAGCGCTCTAACTATGGCTACACCTTC.

This rearrangement joins TRBV27 to TRBJ1-6, with TRBD1 matching over 9 bases. J gave up 10 bases and V 5 bases, and 3 bases lay outside the gene matches. Germline V gene lookup returns CDR1 MNHEY and CDR2 SMNVEV (reference sequence). The CDR3 has 13 amino acids. This CDR3 reads CASSGTGRSPLHF. CDR3 DNA sequence: TGTGCCAGCAGTGGGACAGGGCGGTCACCCCTCCACTTT.

The V call is TRBV4-3, the J call TRBJ2-5, with 9 positions matching TRBD2. V shed 4 bases and J 2 bases; nucleotides not matched to a gene: 8. The CDR3 is 16 residues long. The germline V gene encodes CDR1 LGHNA and CDR2 YSLEER. The CDR3 here is CASSLGSGSKQETQYF. The CDR3 DNA reads TGCGCCAGCAGCCTAGGTAGCGGGAGCAAGCAAGAGACCCAGTACTTC.

The sample holds many counts of this clonotype. V and J are TRBV5-6 and TRBJ2-1, with 10 bases identical to TRBD2. J was trimmed by 2 bases and V by 4 bases; bases with no gene match: 15. This CDR3 region has 19 residues. In germline, CDR1 is SGHDT, CDR2 YYEEEE. Here the CDR3 DNA reads TGTGCCAGCAGCCCCCCGGGACTAGCGACACGGATGGCCTACAATGAGCAGTTCTTC. Translation gives CASSPPGLATRMAYNEQFF.

This clonotype was counted ten times or more. The chain is built from TRBV14 and TRBJ2-1; 8 nucleotides align to TRBD2. The CDR3 is 15 residues long. The trim removed 4 bases at V and 9 bases at J, leaving 11 bases unmatched. CDR1 SGHDN and CDR2 FVKESK come from the germline V gene. CDR3 sequence: CASSPGTSTWGEQFF. The CDR3 DNA sequence: TGTGCCAGCAGCCCCGGGACTAGTACTTGGGGTGAGCAGTTCTTC.

This clonotype was counted many times. This chain connects TRBV5-1 to TRBJ2-3; 13 nucleotides match TRBD2. The CDR3 is made up of 16 amino acids. V gave up 4 bases and J gave up 5 bases; unmatched junction bases: 7. Germline CDR1 SGHRS, CDR2 YFSETQ. The CDR3 reads CASSRGLAGELDTQYF. The CDR3 bases are TGCGCCAGCAGCCGAGGACTAGCGGGGGAGTTAGATACGCAGTATTTT.

This clonotype was seen many times. The J gene is TRBJ1-1, the V gene TRBV7-2, with D perhaps TRBD1 (5 bases). With 7 bases removed from V and 1 base from J, the gap between germline ends came to 10 bases. Germline V gene data show CDR1 as SGHTA and CDR2 as FQGNSA. This CDR3 is 13 amino acids long. DNA for the CDR3: TGTGCCAGCACGTTGAGGGGGAACACTGAAGCTTTCTTT. This translates into CASTLRGNTEAFF.

In its sample, this clonotype was seen many times. The genes are TRBV25-1 and TRBJ1-1; D gene uncertain. The CDR3 has 13 amino acids. The germline V gene encodes CDR1 MGHDK and CDR2 SYGVNS. Deletions cut 7 bases from V and 3 bases from J, with 12 bases between. CDR3: CASMGWTDTEAFF. The CDR3 coding sequence is TGTGCCAGCATGGGTTGGACGGACACTGAAGCTTTCTTT.

This clonotype was observed at least ten times. This chain joins TRBV13 and TRBJ2-1, with 10 bases that match TRBD2. Germline CDR1 is PRHDT and CDR2 is FYEKMQ (reference sequence). J lost 7 bases, V lost 7 bases, and 7 bases had no gene match. This CDR3 has 14 residues. As DNA, the CDR3 is TGTGCCAGCAAAAAAGCGGGGGGGCCTAATGAGCAGTTCTTC. Translation gives CASKKAGGPNEQFF.

The chain links TRBV18 to TRBJ2-6; 7 nucleotides match TRBD1. CDR3 length: 15 amino acids. The germline V gene has CDR1 KGHSH and CDR2 LQKENI. V lost 4 bases to trimming and J lost 3 bases; unmatched junction nucleotides: 3. CDR3 coding DNA: TGTGCCAGCTCACTCGGACAGGTTGGGGCCAACGTCCTGACTTTC. It encodes CASSLGQVGANVLTF.

This chain uses TRBV30 with TRBJ1-1; D is possibly TRBD1 (5 bases). The V gene lost 3 bases and the J gene lost 6 bases, with 23 bases spanning the gap. Per germline, CDR1 GTSNPN and CDR2 SVGIG (reference sequence). The CDR3 has 16 amino acids. The CDR3 coding sequence is TGTGCCTGGAGAGGACATGGCCGGAGGACTAAAGCTGAAGCTTTCTTT. It encodes CAWRGHGRRTKAEAFF.

This chain joins TRBV15 and TRBJ2-1; weak D call: TRBD1 (6 bases). Per the germline V gene, CDR1 is LNHNV and CDR2 is YYDKDF (reference sequence). V dropped 1 base and J dropped 4 bases, with 14 bases sitting between them. The CDR3 is 16 amino acids. The CDR3 here is CATSRGLIGQYNEQFF. CDR3 in DNA: TGTGCCACCAGCAGAGGTTTAATAGGACAGTACAATGAGCAGTTCTTC.

In this sample, this clonotype turned up a few times. V and J are TRBV5-1 and TRBJ2-3, with D possibly TRBD1 on 5 matching bases. Looked up from germline, CDR1 is SGHRS and CDR2 is YFSETQ. Deletions cut 1 base from V and 1 base from J, with 7 bases between. The CDR3 is made up of 14 amino acids. The CDR3 protein is CASSLSQGTDTQYF. The CDR3 nucleotides are TGCGCCAGCAGCTTGTCACAGGGCACAGATACGCAGTATTTT. The variable domain in full, with the rest retrieved from reference TRBV5-1 and TRBJ2-3, is KAGVTQTPRYLIKTRGQQVTLSCSPISGHRSVSWYQQTPGQGLQFLFEYFSETQRNKGNFPGRFSGRQFSNSRSEMNVSTLELGDSALYLCASSLSQGTDTQYFGPGTRLTVL.

This clonotype was picked up a small number of times. This rearrangement joins TRBV4-2 to TRBJ2-5, with D possibly TRBD2 on 5 matching bases. With 4 bases removed from V and 4 bases from J, the gap between germline ends came to 25 bases. From germline, CDR1 is LGHNA and CDR2 YNFKEQ. The CDR3 is made up of 18 amino acids. As DNA, the CDR3 is TGTGCCAGCAGCCCCAGAAGGAGGAGGTCGGGGTTTGGAGAGACCCAGTACTTC. Translating it yields CASSPRRRRSGFGETQYF.

The chain carries TRBV24-1 and TRBJ2-3; tentatively, D is TRBD2 (6 bases). The V and J ends lost 3 bases and 3 bases respectively, with 12 bases between them. The V gene's germline CDR1 is KGHDR and CDR2 SFDVKD. The CDR3 spans 15 residues. CDR3 in DNA: TGTGCCACCAGTGATGGGGGGTCCGTGACAGATACGCAGTATTTT. It specifies CATSDGGSVTDTQYF.